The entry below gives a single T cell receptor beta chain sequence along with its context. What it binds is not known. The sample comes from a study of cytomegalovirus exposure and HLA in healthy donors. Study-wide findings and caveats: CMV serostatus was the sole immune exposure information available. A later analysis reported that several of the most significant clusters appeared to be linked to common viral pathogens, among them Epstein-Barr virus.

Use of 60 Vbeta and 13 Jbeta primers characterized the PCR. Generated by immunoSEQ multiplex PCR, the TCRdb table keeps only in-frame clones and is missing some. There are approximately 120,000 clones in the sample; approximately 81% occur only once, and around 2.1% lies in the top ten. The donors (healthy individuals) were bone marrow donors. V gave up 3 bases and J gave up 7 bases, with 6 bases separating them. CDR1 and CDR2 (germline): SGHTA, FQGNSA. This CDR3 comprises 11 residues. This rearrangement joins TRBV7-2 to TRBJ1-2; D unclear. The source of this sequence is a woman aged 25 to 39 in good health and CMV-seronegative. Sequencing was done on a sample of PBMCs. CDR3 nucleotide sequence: TGTGCCAGCAGCTTTGGAGGTGGCTACACCTTC. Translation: CASSFGGGYTF.